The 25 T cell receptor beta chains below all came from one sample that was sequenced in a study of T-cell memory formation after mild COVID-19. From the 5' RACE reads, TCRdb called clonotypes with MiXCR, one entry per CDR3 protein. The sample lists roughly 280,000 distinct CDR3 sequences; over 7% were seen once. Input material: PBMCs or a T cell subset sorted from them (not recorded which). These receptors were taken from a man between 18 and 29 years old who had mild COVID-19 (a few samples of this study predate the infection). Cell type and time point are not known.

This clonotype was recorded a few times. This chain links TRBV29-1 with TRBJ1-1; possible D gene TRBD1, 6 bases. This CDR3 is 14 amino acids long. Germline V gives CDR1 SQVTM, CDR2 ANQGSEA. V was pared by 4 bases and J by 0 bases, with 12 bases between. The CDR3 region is CSVVQTGLNTEAFF. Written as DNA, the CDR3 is TGCAGCGTTGTACAGACAGGCTTGAACACTGAAGCTTTCTTT.

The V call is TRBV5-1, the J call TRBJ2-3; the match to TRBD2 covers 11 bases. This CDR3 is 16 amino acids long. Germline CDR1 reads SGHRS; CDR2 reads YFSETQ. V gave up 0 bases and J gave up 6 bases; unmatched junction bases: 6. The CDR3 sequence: CASSLDLAGGPDTQYF. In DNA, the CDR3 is TGCGCCAGCAGCTTGGATCTAGCGGGGGGACCGGATACGCAGTATTTT.

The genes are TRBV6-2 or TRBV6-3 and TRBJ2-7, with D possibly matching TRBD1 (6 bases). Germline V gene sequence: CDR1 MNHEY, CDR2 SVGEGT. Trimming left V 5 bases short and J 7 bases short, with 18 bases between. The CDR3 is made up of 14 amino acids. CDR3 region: CASSGLRDKREQYV. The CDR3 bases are TGTGCCAGCAGTGGGCTTCGGGACAAAAGGGAGCAGTACGTC.

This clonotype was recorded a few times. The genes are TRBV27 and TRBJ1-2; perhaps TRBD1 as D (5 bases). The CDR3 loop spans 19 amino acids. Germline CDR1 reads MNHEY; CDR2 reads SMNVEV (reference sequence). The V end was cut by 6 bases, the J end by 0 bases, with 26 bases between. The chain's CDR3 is CASRPLKGQGALANYGYTF. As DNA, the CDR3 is TGTGCCAGCAGACCCTTAAAGGGGCAGGGTGCCCTAGCTAACTATGGCTACACCTTC.

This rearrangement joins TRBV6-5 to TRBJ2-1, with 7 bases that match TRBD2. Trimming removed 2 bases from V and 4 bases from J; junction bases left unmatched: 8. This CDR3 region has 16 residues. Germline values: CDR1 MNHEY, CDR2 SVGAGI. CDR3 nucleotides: TGTGCCAGCAGTTACATGGCGGGGGAGGCATACAATGAGCAGTTCTTC. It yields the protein CASSYMAGEAYNEQFF.

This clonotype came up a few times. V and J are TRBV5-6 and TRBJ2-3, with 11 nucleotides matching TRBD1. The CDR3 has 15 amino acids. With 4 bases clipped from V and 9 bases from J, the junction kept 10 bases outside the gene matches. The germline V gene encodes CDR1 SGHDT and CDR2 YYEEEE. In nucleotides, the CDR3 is TGTGCCAGCAGCCTATTCACCCGGGACAGGGGGACGCAGTATTTT. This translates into CASSLFTRDRGTQYF.

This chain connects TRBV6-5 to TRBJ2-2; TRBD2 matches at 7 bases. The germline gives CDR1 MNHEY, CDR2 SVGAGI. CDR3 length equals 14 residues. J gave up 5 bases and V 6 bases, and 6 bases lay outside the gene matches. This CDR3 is CASRLGTKTGELFF. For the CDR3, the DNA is TGTGCCAGCAGGCTGGGGACTAAGACCGGGGAGCTGTTTTTT.

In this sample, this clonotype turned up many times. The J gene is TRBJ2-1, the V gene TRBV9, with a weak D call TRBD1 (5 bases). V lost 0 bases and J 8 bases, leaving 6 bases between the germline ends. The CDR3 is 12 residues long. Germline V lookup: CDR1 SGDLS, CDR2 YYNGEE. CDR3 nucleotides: TGTGCCAGCAGCGTAGAGGGGTATGAGCAGTTCTTC. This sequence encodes CASSVEGYEQFF.

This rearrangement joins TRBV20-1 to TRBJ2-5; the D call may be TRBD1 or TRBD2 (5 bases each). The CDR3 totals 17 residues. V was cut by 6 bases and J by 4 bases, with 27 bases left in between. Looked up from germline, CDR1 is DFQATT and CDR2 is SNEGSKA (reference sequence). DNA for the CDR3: TGCAGTGCGCATTTCCCGGGACGACAAACGATCGGAGAGACCCAGTACTTC. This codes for CSAHFPGRQTIGETQYF.

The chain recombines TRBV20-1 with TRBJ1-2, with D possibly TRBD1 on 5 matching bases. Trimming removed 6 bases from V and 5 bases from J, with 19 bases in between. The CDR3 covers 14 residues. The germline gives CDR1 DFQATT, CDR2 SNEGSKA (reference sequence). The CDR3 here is CSAAPDAGSYGYTF. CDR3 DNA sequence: TGCAGTGCCGCCCCAGATGCAGGGTCATATGGCTACACCTTC.

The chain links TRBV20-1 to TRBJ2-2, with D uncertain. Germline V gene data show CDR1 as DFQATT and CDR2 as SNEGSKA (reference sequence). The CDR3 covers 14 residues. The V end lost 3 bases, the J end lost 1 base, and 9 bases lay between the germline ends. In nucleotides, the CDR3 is TGCAGTGCTAGGGTCCCGGAGAACACCGGGGAGCTGTTTTTT. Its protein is CSARVPENTGELFF.

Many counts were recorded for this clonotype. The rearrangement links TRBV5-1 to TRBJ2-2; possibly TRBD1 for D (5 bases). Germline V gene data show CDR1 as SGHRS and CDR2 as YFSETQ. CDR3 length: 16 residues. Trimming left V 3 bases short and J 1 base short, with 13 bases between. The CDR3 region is CASSSVWGLNTGELFF. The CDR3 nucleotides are TGCGCCAGCAGCTCGGTGTGGGGCCTGAACACCGGGGAGCTGTTTTTT. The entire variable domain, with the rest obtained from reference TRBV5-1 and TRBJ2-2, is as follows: KAGVTQTPRYLIKTRGQQVTLSCSPISGHRSVSWYQQTPGQGLQFLFEYFSETQRNKGNFPGRFSGRQFSNSRSEMNVSTLELGDSALYLCASSSVWGLNTGELFFGEGSRLTVL.

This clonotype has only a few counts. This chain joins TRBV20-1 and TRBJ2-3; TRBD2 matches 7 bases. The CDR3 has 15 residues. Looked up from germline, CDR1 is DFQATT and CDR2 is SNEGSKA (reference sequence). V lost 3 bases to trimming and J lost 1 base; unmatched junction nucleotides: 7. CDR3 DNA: TGCAGTGCTAGGAGCCTCGGACTAGGCACAGATACGCAGTATTTT. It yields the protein CSARSLGLGTDTQYF.

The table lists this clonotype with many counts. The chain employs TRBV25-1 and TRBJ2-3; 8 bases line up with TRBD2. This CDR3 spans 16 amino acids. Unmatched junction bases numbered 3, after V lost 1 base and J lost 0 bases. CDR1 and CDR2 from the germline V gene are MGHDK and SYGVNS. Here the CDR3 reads CASSEWVAGSTDTQYF. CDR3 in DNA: TGTGCCAGCAGTGAATGGGTAGCGGGGAGCACAGATACGCAGTATTTT.

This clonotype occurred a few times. The CDR3 loop is CASSLLGLDSGNTIYF. The CDR3 region has the DNA TGTGCCAGCAGCTTACTGGGCCTCGACTCTGGAAACACCATATATTTT. J is TRBJ1-3 and V is TRBV7-8; the D is unclear. The CDR3 runs 16 residues. Trimming removed 2 bases at V and 0 bases at J, with 11 bases between. Germline V CDR1 and CDR2: SGHVS, FQNEAQ.

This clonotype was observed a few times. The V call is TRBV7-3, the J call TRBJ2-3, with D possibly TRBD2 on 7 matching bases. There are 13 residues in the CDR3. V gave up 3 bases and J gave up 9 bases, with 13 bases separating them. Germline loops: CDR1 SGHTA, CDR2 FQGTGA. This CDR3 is CASSFGGAGTQYF. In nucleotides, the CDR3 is TGTGCCAGCAGCTTTGGGGGGGCAGGAACGCAGTATTTT.

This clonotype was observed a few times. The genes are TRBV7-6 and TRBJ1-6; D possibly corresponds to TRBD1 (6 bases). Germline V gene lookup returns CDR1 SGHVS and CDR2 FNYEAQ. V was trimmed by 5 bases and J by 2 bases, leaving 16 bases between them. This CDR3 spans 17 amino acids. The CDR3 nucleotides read TGTGCCAGCAGCCGAGGGACACCGTCCCCCTATAATTCACCCCTCCACTTT. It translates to CASSRGTPSPYNSPLHF.

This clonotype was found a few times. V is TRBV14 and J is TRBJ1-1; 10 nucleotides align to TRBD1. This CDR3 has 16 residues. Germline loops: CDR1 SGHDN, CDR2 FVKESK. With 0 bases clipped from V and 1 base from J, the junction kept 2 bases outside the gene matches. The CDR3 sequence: CASSQDGTGENTEAFF. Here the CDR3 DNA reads TGTGCCAGCAGCCAAGATGGGACAGGGGAGAACACTGAAGCTTTCTTT.

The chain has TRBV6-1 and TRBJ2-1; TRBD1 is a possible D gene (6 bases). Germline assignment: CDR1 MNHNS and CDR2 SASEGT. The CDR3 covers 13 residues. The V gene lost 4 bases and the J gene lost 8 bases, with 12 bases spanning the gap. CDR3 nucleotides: TGTGCCAGCAGTGCAACAGGGAACGATGAGCAGTTCTTC. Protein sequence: CASSATGNDEQFF.

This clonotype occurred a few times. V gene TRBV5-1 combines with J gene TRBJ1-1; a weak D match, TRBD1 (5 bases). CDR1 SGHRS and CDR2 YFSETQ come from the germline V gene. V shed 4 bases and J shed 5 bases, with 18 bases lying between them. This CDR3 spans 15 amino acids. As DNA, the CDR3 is TGCGCCAGCAGCCCCGGCGGGCAGGGATTGACTGAAGCTTTCTTT. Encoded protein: CASSPGGQGLTEAFF.

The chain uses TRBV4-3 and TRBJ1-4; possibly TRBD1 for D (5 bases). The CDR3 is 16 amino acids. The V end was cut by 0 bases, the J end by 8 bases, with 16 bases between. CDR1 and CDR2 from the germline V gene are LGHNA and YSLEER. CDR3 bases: TGCGCCAGCAGCCAAGATTCGGGCTCCCACAGGGAAAAACTGTTTTTT. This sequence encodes CASSQDSGSHREKLFF.

The CDR3 sequence: CASSQVSGFRQPQHF. As DNA, the CDR3 is TGCGCCAGCAGCCAAGTTTCTGGGTTTAGACAGCCCCAGCATTTT. The chain uses TRBV4-1 and TRBJ1-5; unclear D gene. V was trimmed by 1 base and J by 7 bases, leaving 14 bases between them. This CDR3 spans 15 amino acids. The germline CDR1 and CDR2 sequences are MGHRA and YSYEKL.

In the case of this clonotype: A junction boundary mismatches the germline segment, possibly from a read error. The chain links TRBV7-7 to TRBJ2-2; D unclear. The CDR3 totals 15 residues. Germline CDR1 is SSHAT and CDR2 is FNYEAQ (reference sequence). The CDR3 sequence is CASSLTTANTGELFF. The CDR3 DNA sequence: TGTGCTAGCAGCTTAACAACAGCGAACACCGGGGAGCTGTTTTTT.

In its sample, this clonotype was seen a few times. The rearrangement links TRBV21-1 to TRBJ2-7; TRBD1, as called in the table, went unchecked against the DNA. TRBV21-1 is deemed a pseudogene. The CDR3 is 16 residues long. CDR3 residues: CASSKEGQGLDYEQYV. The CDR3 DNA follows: TGTGCCAGCAGCAAAGAAGGACAGGGGCTCGATTACGAGCAGTACGTC.

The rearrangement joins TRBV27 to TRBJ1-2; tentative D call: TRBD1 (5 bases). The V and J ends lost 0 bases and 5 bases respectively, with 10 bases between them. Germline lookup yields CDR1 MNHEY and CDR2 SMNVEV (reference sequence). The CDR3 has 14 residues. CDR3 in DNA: TGTGCCAGCAGTTTATCGACGGGGGGTTATGGCTACACCTTC. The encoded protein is CASSLSTGGYGYTF.